This T cell receptor (beta chain) comes out of a study of shared clonotypes between healthy human individuals. Study findings and constraints: Larger estimated richness was generally recorded for naive subsets relative to memory subsets.

Every subset's genomic DNA went evenly onto several immunoSEQ plates. The repertoire was sequenced with immunoSEQ multiplex PCR; TCRdb's copy has only in-frame clones and lacks some. Of 2 million to 2.5 million clones in the sample, more than 85% were seen once. With regard to this clone: Its cognate antigen is unknown.

Germline lookup yields CDR1 SGHDN and CDR2 FVKESK. This CDR3 comprises 16 residues. J was trimmed by 5 bases and V by 4 bases; bases with no gene match: 13. This clonotype was obtained from a young man in good health. Some clones in this sample may be carry-over from other donors' samples. The V and J genes are TRBV14 and TRBJ2-5; TRBD1 matches 7 bases. The sequencing input was naive CD4+ T cells from PBMCs. Subset: CD45RA+ positively selected. The CDR3 loop reads CASSPRQGLSSETQYF. The CDR3 bases are TGTGCCAGCAGCCCGCGACAGGGTTTAAGTTCGGAGACCCAGTACTTC.